This TCR beta chain was captured in a study of shared T cell receptors in the human thymus. CDR3 size: 14 residues. The germline V gene has CDR1 MNHEY and CDR2 SVGAGI. Between the trimmed V and J ends, which lost 6 bases and 1 base, there was a span of 10 bases. TCRdb's copy holds only in-frame clones and misses some; the assay was immunoSEQ multiplex PCR. The data show about 660,000 clones, with roughly 90% seen just once and 0.0095% to 0.012% held by the top ten. These same data were also listed under a study on human thymus T cells. That investigation notes: Among unrelated individuals, related research reported thymic repertoires that overlapped highly.

This clonotype was obtained from a boy in the first two years of life with a congenital heart defect. Sample: thymocytes. The V call is TRBV6-5, the J call TRBJ1-5; possibly TRBD1 for D (5 bases). CDR3 bases: TGTGCCAGCAGCCGACAGCAAAGCAATCAGCCCCAGCATTTT. Encoded protein: CASSRQQSNQPQHF.